This TCR beta chain originates from a study of T cell responses to AZD1222 COVID-19 vaccine. This clone was seen once. No antigen is known for it. General study points: The donor group comprised mostly white British people and more females; the analysis possibly underestimated clonal diversity. Reports indicate that nearly half of spike-specific TCRs are directed at unmutated variant regions.

CDR1 and CDR2 (germline): SGHTA, FQGNSA. The V end was cut by 7 bases, the J end by 7 bases, with 14 bases between. The CDR3 contains 13 residues. TCRdb's table, derived via immunoSEQ multiplex PCR, lists solely in-frame clones and lacks some. The repertoire has about 140,000 clones, more than 75% of them found once; the top ten carry around 3.1%. This TCR came from an adult who received the AZD1222 COVID-19 vaccine. V usage is TRBV7-2 and J usage is TRBJ2-1; possible D gene TRBD2, 5 bases. The specimen was peripheral blood, collected 28 days after the second AZD1222 dose. CDR3 sequence: CASTGLPTNEQFF. The CDR3 DNA reads as TGTGCCAGCACTGGACTTCCCACAAATGAGCAGTTCTTC.